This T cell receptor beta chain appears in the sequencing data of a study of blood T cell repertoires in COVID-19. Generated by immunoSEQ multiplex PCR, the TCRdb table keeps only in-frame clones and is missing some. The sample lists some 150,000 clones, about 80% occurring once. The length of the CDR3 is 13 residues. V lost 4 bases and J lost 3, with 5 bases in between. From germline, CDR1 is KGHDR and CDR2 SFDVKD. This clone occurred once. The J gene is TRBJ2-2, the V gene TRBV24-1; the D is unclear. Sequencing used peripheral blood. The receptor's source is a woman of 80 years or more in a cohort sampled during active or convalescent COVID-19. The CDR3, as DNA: TGTGCCACCAGTGAATTCTACACCGGGGAGCTGTTTTTT. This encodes CATSEFYTGELFF.